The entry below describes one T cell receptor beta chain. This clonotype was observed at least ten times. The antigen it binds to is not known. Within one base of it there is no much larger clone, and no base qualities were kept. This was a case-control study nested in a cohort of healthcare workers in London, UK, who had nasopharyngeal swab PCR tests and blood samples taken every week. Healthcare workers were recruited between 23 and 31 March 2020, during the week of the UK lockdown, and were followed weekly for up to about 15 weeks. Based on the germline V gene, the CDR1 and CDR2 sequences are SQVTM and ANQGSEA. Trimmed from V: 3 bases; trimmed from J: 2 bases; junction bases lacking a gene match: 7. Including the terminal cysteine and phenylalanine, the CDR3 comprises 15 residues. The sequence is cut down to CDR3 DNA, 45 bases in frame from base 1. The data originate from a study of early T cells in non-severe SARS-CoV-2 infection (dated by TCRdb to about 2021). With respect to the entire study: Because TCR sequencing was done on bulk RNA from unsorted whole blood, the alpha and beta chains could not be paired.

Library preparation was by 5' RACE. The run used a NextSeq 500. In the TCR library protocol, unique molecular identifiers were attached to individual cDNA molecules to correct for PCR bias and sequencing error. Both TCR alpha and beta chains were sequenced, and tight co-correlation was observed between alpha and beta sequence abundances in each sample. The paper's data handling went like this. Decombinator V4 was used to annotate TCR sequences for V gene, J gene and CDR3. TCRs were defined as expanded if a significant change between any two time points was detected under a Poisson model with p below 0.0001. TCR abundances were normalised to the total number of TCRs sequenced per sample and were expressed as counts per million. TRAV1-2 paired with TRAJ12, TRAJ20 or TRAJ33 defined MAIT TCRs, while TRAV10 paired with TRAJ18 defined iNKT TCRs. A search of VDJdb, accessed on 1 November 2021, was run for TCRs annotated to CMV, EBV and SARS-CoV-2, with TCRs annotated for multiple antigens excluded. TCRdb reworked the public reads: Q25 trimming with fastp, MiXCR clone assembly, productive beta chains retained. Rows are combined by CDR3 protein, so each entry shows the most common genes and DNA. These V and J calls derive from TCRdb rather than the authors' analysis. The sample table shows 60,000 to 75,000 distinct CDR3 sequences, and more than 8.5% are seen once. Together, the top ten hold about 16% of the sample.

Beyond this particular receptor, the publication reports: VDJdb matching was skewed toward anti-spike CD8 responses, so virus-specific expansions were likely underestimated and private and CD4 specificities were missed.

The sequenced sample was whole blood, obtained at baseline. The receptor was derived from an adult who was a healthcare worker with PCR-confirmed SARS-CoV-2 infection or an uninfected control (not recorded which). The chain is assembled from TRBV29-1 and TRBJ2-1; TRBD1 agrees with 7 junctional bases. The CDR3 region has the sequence CSVDPGTDAYNEQFF. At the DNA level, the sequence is TGCAGCGTTGACCCCGGGACAGATGCCTACAATGAGCAGTTCTTC.